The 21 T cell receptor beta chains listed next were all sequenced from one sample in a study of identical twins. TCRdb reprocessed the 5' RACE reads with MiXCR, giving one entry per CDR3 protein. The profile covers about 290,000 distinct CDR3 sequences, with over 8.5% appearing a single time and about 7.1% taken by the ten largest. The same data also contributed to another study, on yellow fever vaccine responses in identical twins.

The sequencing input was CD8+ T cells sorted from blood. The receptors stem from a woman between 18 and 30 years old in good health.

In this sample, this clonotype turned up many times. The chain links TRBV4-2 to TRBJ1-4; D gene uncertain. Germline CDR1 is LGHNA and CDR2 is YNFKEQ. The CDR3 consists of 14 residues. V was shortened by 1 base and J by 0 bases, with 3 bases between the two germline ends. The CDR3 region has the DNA TGTGCCAGCAGCCAAGGCCCAACTAATGAAAAACTGTTTTTT. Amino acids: CASSQGPTNEKLFF.

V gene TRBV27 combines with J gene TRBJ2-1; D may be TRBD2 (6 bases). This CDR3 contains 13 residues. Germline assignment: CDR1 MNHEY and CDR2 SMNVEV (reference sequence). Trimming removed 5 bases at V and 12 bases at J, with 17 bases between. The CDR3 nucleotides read TGTGCCAGCAGTCTGACTAGTAGGCTAGGGCAGTTCTTC. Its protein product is CASSLTSRLGQFF.

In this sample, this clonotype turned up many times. This chain's CDR3 is CASSQDRTDTQYF. The CDR3 DNA is TGTGCCAGCAGCCAAGACCGCACAGATACGCAGTATTTT. The chain combines TRBV14 with TRBJ2-3; D is undetermined. CDR3 length: 13 amino acids. Germline CDR1 and CDR2: SGHDN and FVKESK. V lost 0 bases and J lost 1, with 2 bases in between.

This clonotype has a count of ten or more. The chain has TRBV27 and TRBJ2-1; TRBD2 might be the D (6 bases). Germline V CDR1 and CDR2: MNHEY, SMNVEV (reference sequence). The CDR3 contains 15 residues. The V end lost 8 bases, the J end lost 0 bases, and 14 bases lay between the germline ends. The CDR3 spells CASVGAGNSYNEQFF. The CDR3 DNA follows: TGTGCCAGCGTTGGTGCGGGAAACTCCTACAATGAGCAGTTCTTC.

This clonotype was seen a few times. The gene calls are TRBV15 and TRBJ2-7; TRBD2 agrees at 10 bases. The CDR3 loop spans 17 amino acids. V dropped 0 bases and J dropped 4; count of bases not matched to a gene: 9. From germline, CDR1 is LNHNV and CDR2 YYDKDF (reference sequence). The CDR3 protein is CATSRDLWLAGVYEQYF. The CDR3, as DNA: TGTGCCACCAGCAGAGATCTTTGGCTAGCGGGAGTTTACGAGCAGTACTTC. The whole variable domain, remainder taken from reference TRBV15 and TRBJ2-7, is DAMVIQNPRYQVTQFGKPVTLSCSQTLNHNVMYWYQQKSSQAPKLLFHYYDKDFNNEADTPDNFQSRRPNTSFCFLDIRSPGLGDTAMYLCATSRDLWLAGVYEQYFGPGTRLTVT.

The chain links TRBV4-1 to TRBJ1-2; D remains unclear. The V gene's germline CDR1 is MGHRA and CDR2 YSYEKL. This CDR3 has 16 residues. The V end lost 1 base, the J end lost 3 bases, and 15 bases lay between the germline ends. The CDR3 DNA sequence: TGCGCCAGCAGCCAAGTAGATTCCCCCGGCCACTATGGCTACACCTTC. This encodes CASSQVDSPGHYGYTF.

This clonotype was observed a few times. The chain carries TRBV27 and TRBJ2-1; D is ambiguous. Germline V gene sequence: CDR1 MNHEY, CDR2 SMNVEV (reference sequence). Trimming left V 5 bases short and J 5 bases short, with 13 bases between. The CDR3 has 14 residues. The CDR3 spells CASSVSGPNNEQFF. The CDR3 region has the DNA TGTGCCAGCAGTGTTAGTGGGCCGAACAATGAGCAGTTCTTC.

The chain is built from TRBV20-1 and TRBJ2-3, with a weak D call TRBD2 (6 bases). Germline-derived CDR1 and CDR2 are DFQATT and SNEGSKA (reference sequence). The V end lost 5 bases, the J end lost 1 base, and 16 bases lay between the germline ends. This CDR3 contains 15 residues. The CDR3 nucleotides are TGCAGTGCTCGTCTCGGGTTAGCGGGCACAGATACGCAGTATTTT. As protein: CSARLGLAGTDTQYF.

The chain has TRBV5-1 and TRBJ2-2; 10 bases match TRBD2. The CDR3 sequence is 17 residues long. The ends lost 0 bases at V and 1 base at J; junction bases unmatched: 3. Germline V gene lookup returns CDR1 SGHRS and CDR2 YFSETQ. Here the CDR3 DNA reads TGCGCCAGCAGCTTGGAGGCTAGCGGGGGGAACACCGGGGAGCTGTTTTTT. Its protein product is CASSLEASGGNTGELFF.

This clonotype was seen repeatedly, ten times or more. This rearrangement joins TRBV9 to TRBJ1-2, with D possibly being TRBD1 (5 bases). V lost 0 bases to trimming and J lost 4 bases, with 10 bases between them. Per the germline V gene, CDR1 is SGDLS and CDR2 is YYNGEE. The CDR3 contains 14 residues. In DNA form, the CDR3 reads TGTGCCAGCAGCGTAGTTGAGGGGCCCTATGGCTACACCTTC. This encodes CASSVVEGPYGYTF.

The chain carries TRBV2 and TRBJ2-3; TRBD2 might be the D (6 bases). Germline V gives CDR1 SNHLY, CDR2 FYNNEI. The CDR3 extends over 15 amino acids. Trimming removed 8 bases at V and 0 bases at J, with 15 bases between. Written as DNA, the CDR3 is TGTGCCAGCGAAATGGGGCGGGGCAGCACAGATACGCAGTATTTT. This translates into CASEMGRGSTDTQYF.

DNA for the CDR3: TGTGCCTGGAGTGTAGGGGCGGGGGCGAACACCGGGGAGCTGTTTTTT. It encodes CAWSVGAGANTGELFF. This chain joins TRBV30 and TRBJ2-2; 7 positions agree with TRBD2. CDR3 size: 16 residues. The V segment lost 0 bases and the J segment 0 bases; nucleotides outside the gene matches: 4. The V gene's germline CDR1 is GTSNPN and CDR2 SVGIG (reference sequence).

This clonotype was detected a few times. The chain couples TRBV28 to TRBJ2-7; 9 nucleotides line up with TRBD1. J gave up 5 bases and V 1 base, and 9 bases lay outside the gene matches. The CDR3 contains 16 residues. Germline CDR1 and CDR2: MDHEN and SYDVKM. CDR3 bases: TGTGCCAGCAGTTTATCCCGGACAGGGGTTAATAACGAGCAGTACTTC. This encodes CASSLSRTGVNNEQYF. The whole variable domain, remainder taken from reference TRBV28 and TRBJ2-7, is DVKVTQSSRYLVKRTGEKVFLECVQDMDHENMFWYRQDPGLGLRLIYFSYDVKMKEKGDIPEGYSVSREKKERFSLILESASTNQTSMYLCASSLSRTGVNNEQYFGPGTRLTVT.

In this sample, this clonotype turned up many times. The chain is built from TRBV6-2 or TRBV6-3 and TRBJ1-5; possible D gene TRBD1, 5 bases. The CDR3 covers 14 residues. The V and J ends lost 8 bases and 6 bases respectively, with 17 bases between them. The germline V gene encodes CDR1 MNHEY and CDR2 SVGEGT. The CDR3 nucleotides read TGTGCCAGCTCCGGTCAGGGCGCGAGTCAGCCCCAGCATTTT. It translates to CASSGQGASQPQHF.

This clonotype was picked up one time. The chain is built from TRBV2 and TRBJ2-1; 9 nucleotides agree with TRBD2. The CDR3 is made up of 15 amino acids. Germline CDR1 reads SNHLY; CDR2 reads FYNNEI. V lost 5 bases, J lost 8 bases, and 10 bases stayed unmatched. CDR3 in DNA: TGTGCCAGCAGTACGGCTAGCGGGACTAACCATGAGCAGTTCTTC. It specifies CASSTASGTNHEQFF.

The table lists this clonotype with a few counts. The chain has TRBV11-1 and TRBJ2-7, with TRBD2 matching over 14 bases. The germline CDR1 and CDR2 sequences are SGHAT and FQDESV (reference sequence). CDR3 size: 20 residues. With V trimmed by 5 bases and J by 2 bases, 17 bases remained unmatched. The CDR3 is CASSQKAGTSGGKIAYEQYF. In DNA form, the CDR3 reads TGTGCCAGCAGCCAGAAGGCCGGGACTAGCGGGGGCAAGATCGCCTACGAGCAGTACTTC.

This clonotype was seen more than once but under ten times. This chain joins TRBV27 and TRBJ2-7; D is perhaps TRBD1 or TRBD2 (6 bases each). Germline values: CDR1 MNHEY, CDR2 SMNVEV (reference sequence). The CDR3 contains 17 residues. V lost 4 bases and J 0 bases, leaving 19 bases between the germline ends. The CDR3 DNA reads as TGTGCCAGCAGTTCTGATCTGGGGGGCAGGAGCTCCTACGAGCAGTACTTC. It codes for CASSSDLGGRSSYEQYF.

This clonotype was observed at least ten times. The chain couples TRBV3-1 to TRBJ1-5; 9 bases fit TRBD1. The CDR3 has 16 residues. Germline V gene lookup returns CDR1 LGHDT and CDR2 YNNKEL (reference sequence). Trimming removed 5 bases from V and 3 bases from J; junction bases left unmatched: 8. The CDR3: CASSSGTGPINQPQHF. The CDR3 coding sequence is TGTGCCAGCAGCTCCGGGACAGGGCCAATCAATCAGCCCCAGCATTTT.

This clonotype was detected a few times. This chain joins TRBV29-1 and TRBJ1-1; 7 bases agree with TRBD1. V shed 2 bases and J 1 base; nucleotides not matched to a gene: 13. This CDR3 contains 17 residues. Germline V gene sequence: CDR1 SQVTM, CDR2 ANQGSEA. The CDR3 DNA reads TGCAGCGTTGAACCAACTGGGGGAGGGACAGCGAACACTGAAGCTTTCTTT. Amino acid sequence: CSVEPTGGGTANTEAFF.

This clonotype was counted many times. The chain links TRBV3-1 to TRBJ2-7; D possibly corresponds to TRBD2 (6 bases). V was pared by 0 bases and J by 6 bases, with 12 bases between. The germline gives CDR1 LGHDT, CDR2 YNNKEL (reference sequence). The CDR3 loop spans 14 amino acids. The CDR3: CASSQDPSAAEQYF. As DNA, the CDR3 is TGTGCCAGCAGCCAAGACCCTAGCGCCGCCGAGCAGTACTTC.

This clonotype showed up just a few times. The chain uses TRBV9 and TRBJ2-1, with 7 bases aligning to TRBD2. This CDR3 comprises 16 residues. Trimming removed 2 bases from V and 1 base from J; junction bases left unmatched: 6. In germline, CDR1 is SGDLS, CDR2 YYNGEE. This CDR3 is CASSVGWGGSYNEQFF. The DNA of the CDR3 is TGTGCCAGCAGCGTTGGGTGGGGGGGTTCCTACAATGAGCAGTTCTTC.